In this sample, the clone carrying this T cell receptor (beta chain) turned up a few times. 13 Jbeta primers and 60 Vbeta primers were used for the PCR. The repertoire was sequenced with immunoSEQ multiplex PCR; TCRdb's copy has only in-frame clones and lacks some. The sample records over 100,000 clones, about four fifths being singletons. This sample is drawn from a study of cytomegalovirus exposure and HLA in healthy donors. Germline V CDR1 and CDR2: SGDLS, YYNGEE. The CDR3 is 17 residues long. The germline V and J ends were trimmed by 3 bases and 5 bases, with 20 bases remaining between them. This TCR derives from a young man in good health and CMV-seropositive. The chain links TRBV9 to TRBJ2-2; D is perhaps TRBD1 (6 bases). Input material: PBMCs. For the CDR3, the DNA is TGTGCCAGCAGCGGCTTAAGACAGGTCACCATGACCGGGGAGCTGTTTTTT. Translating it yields CASSGLRQVTMTGELFF.